This TCR beta chain was documented in a study of T-cell memory formation after mild COVID-19. Germline assignment: CDR1 SGHRS and CDR2 YFSETQ. V was cut by 5 bases and J by 0 bases, with 8 bases left in between. This CDR3 has 13 amino acids. TCRdb processed the 5' RACE reads anew with MiXCR; each CDR3 protein has one entry. The table has 250,000 to 300,000 distinct CDR3 sequences, roughly 18% seen once; the top ten hold more than 20%. This clonotype was found a few times. The specimen was PBMCs or a T cell subset sorted from them (not recorded which). The genes are TRBV5-1 and TRBJ1-1; D not resolved. This TCR came from a young man who had mild COVID-19 (a few samples of this study predate the infection). Cell type and time point are not known. The CDR3 nucleotides are TGCGCCAGCAGACAGAGCATGAACACTGAAGCTTTCTTT. Encoded protein: CASRQSMNTEAFF.